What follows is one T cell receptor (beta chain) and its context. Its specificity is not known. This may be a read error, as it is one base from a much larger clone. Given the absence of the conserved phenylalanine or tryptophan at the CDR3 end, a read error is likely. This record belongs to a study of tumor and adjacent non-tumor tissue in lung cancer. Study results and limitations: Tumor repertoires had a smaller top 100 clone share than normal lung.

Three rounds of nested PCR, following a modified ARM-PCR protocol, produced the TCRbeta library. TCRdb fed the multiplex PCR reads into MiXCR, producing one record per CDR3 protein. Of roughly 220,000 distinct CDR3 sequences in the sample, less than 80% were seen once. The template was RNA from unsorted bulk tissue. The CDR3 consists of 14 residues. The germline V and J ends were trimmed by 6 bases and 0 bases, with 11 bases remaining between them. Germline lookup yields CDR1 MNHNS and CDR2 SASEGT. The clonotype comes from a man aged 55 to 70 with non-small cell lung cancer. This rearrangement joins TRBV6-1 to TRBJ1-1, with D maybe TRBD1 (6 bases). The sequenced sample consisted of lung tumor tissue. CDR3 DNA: TGTGCCAGCAGCGCCACAGGGATGAACACTGAAGCTTTCCTT. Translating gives CASSATGMNTEAFL.